A single sample is the source of the 3 T cell receptor beta chains below, sequenced in a study of tumor and adjacent non-tumor tissue in lung cancer. TCRbeta libraries were built with three rounds of nested PCR, modified from ARM-PCR. TCRdb recomputed calls from the multiplex PCR reads with MiXCR, one row per CDR3 protein. This sample yields some 80,000 distinct CDR3 sequences, of which around 77% are seen a single time; approximately 9.5% belongs to the top ten. RNA was extracted from bulk tissue without any cell sorting. The sample consisted of lung tumor tissue. The receptors shown here come from a woman aged 40 to 50 with non-small cell lung cancer.

The V gene is TRBV10-2, the J gene TRBJ2-3; D remains unclear. V dropped 7 bases and J dropped 6 bases, with 23 bases sitting between them. The CDR3 spans 16 residues. CDR1 and CDR2 from the germline V gene are WSHSY and SAAADI. CDR3 loop: CASILTPSGLTDTQYF. The DNA for the CDR3 is TGCGCCAGCATATTGACGCCTAGTGGCCTCACCGATACGCAGTATTTT.

The chain uses TRBV29-1 and TRBJ1-2; D unclear. There are 11 residues in the CDR3. Trimming shortened V by 6 bases and J by 5 bases, and 10 bases separated the two germline ends. Germline lookup yields CDR1 SQVTM and CDR2 ANQGSEA. The CDR3 loop is CSVLMKYGYTF. The DNA of the CDR3 is TGCAGCGTCCTCATGAAGTATGGCTACACCTTC.

On this clonotype itself: A much larger clone is a single base away; this may be a read error. CDR3 residues: CASSLARVGTDEQYF. The CDR3, as DNA: TGTGCCAGCAGTTTAGCGCGGGTAGGGACAGACGAGCAGTACTTC. This sequence joins TRBV12-3 or TRBV12-4 and TRBJ2-7; 7 positions agree with TRBD1. J was trimmed by 5 bases and V by 0 bases; bases with no gene match: 7. This CDR3 spans 15 amino acids.